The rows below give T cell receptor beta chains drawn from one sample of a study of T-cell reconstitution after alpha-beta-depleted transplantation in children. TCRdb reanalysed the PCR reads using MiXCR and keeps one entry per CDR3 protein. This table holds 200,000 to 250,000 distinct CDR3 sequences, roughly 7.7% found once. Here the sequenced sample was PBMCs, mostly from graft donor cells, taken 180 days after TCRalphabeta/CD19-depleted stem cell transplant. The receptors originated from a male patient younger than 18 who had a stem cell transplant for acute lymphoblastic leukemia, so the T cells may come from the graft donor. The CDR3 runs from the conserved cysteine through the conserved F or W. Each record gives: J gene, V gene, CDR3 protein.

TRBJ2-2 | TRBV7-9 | CASSPQLALGELFF
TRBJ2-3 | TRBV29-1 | CSVGQEFTDTQYF
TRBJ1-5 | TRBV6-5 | CASRTGTQPQHF
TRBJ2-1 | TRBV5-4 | CASSFSGDYNEQFF
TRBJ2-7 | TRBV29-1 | CSVRVGAYEQYF
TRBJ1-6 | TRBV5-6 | CASSLGRGRNSPLHF
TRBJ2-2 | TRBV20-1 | CSATSGRYTGELFF
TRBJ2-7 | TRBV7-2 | CASSLAPGGIANEQYF
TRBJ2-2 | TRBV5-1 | CASGTRTGGRESGELFF
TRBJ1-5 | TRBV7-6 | CASSLAGGTQPQHF